Ten or more counts support the clone carrying this T cell receptor beta chain. Its cognate antigen is unknown. The TCR beta library used iRepertoire HTBI primers with Arm-PCR amplification of CDR3. TCRdb passed the multiplex PCR reads through MiXCR, listing each CDR3 protein once. The table shows approximately 460,000 distinct CDR3 sequences, with around 15% occurring only once. The CDR3 totals 13 residues. Looked up from germline, CDR1 is MDHEN and CDR2 is SYDVKM. Trimming cost V 10 bases and J 0 bases, with 9 bases left between them. This entry belongs to a study of regulatory T cells in long-lasting Graves disease. The time point: newly diagnosed GD, antithyroid drugs for less than 3 months. From RNA extracted from PBMCs, the TCR library was made. Study-wide points: With some 2,500 shared public clonotypes, persistent patients exceeded new patients, who shared about a thousand. Tissue studied was limited to peripheral blood, excluding thyroid tissue.

The sample was also linked to a second study, of T cells in Graves' hyperthyroidism and ophthalmopathy. That paper adds: Each diagnosis drew on symptoms, thyroxine, TRAb, thyroid ultrasound and orbital computed tomography findings.

The sample consisted of peripheral blood mononuclear cells (PBMCs), taken at new diagnosis, from a patient treated with antithyroid drugs. The rearrangement uses TRBV28 and TRBJ2-2; D gene ambiguous. The receptor was isolated from a woman younger than 45 with Graves disease. The CDR3 bases are TGTGCCACCCACGAAGCGAACACCGGGGAGCTGTTTTTT. Its translation is CATHEANTGELFF.